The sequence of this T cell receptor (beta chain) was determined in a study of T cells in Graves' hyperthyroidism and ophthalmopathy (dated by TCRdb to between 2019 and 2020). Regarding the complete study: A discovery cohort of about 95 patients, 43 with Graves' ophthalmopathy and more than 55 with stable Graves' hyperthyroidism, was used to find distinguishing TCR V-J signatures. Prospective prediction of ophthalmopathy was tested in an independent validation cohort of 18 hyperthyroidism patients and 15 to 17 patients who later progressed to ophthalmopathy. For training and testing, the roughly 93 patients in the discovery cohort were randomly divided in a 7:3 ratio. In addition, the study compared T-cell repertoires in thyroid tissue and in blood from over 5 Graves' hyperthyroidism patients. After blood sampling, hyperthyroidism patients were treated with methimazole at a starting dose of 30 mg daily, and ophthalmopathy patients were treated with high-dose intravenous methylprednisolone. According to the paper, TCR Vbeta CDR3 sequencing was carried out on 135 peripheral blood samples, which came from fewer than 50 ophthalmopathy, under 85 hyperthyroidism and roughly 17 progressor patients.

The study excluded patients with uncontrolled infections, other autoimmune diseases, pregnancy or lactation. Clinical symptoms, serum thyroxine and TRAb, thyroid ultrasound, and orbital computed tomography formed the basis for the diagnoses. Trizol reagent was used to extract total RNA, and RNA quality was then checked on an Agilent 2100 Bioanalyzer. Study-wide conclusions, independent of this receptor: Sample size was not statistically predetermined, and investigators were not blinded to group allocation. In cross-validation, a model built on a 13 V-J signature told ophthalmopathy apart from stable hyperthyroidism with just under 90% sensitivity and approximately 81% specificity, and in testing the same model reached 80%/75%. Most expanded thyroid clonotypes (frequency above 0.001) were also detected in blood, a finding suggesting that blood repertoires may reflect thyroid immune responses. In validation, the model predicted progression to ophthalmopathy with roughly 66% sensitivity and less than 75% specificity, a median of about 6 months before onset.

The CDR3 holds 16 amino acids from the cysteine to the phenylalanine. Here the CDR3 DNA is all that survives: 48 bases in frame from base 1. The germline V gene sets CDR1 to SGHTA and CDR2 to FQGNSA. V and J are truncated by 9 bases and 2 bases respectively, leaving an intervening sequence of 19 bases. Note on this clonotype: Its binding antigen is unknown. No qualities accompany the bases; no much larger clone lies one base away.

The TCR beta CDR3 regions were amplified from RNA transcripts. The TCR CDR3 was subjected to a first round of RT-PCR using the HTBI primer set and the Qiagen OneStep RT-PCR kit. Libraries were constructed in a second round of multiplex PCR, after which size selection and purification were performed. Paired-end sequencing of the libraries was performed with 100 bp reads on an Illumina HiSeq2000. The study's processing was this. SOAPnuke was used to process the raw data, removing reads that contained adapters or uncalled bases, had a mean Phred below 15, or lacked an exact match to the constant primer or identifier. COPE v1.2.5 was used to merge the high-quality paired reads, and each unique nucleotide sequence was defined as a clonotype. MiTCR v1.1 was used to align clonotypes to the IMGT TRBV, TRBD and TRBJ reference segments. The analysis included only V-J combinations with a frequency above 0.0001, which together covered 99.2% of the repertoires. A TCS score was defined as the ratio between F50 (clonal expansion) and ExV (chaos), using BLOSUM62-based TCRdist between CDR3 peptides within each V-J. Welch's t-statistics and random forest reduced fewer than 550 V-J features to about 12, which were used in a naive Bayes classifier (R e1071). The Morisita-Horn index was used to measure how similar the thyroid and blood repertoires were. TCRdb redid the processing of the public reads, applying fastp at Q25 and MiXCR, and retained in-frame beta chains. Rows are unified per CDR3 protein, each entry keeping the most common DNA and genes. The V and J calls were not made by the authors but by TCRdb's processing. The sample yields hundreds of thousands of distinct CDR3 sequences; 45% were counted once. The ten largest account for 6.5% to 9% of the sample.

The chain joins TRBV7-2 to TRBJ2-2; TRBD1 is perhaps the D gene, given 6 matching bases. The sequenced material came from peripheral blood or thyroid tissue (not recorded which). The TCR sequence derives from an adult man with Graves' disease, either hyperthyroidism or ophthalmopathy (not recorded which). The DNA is TGTGCCAGTAGTATATGGGGGCGACATAACACCGGGGAGCTGTTTTTT. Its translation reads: CASSIWGRHNTGELFF.